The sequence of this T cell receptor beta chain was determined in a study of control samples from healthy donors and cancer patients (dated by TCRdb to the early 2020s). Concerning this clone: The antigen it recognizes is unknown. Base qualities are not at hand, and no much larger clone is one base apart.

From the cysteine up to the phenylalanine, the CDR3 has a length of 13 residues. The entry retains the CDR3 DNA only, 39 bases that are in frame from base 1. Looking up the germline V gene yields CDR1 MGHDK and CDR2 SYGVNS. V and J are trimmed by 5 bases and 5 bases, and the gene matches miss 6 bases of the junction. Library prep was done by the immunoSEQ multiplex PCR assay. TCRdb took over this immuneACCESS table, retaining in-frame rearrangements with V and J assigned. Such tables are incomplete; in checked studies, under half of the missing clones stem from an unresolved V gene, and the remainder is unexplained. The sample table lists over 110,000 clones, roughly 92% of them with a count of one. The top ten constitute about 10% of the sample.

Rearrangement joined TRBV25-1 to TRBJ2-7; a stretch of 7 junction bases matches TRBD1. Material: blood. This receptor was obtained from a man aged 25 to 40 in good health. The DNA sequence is TGTGCCAGCAGTAAGGGGGCGGTCAACGAGCAGTACTTC. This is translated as CASSKGAVNEQYF.